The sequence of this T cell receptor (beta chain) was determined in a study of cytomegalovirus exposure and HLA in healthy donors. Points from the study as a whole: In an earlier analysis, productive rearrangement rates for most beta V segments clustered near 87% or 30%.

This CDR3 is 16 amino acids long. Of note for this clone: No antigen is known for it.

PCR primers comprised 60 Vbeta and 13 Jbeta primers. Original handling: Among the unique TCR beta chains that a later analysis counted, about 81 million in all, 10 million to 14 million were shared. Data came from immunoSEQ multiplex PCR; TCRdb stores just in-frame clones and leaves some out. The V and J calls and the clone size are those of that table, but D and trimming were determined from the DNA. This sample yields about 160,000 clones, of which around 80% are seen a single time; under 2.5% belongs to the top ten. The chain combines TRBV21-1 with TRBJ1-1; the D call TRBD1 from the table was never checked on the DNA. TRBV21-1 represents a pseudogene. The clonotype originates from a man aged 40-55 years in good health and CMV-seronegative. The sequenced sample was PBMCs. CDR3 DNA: TGTGCCAGCAGCAAATTCCCCCGGGACACGAACACTGAAGCTTTCTTT. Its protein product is CASSKFPRDTNTEAFF.